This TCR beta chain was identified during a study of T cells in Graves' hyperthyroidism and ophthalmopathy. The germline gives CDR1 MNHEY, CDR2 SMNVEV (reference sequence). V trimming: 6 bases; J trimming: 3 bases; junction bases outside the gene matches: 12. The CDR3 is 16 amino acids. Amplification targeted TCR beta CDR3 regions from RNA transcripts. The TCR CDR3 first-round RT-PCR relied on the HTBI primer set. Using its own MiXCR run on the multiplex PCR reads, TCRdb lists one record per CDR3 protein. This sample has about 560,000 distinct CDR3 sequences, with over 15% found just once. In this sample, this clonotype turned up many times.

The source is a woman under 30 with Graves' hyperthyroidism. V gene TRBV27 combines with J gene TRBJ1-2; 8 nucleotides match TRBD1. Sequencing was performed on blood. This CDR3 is CASRPAATGVDYGYTF. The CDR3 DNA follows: TGTGCCAGCAGACCAGCGGCGACAGGGGTTGACTATGGCTACACCTTC.